This TCR beta chain originates from a study of HIV-infected children after antiretroviral therapy interruption. Findings and limits, study-wide: Naive CD4+ CDR3 sharing between time points fell after interruption began.

Treatment here: PENTA 11 planned treatment interruption arm or continuous ART arm. At least 5 million viable PBMCs were required per cryopreserved sample. Unique molecular identifiers were included in an RNA-based 3' RACE TCR library. TCRdb fed the 3' RACE reads into MiXCR, producing one record per CDR3 protein. The table includes more than 85,000 distinct CDR3 sequences, around 6.9% detected once. This clonotype showed up many times. The antigen is unknown. The CDR3 length is 12 residues. Per the germline V gene, CDR1 is LNHDA and CDR2 is SQIVND (reference sequence). Trimming cost V 7 bases and J 5 bases, with 10 bases left between them.

The rearrangement joins TRBV19 to TRBJ2-3, with D possibly being TRBD1 (5 bases). This clonotype was sampled from a pool of human donors with HIV. The material sequenced was CD45RA+ CD4+ T cells from PBMCs, pooled from several time points, taken from a donor given antiretroviral therapy, either interrupted or continuous. The subset was: naive CD4+ CD45RA+ CD45RO- T cells. The CDR3 loop is CASTTAGDTQYF. CDR3 nucleotide sequence: TGTGCCAGTACGACAGCAGGAGATACGCAGTATTTT.